This T cell receptor (beta chain) derives from a study of shared clonotypes between healthy human individuals (dated by TCRdb to the early 2020s). Regarding the research as a whole: A couple of women and a few men aged 18 to 49 years were included in the cohort. Per donor, leukapheresis produced somewhere between about 0.8 and 9 billion PBMCs. For each donor, CD4 naive and CD4 memory were each run on three plates, CD8 naive on two plates, and CD8 memory on one plate. The study deeply sequenced blood TCR repertoires of roughly five healthy adults to estimate repertoire size and the extent of clonotype sharing between individuals. To increase sequencing depth and limit assay-specific biases, TCR repertoire library preparation and sequencing were carried out by different laboratories using diverse techniques.

Including the terminal cysteine and phenylalanine, the CDR3 comprises 14 residues. Only the CDR3 part of the read is kept: 42 bases, read in frame from the first base. The germline V gene (reference sequence) sets CDR1 to LNHDA and CDR2 to SQIVND. V and J lose 6 bases and 0 bases, and a span of 12 bases separates them. The donors were healthy, HIV-negative adults with no recently reported acute infections or vaccinations. Every donor was a Caucasian adult living in Nashville, Tennessee, USA. CD4+ T cells were enriched by magnetic negative selection, after which naive cells were positively selected on CD45RA and the negative fraction was taken as the memory subset. Blood was collected by leukapheresis, and PBMCs were isolated by Ficoll-Histopaque density gradient centrifugation and then cryopreserved in liquid nitrogen vapor phase. Purity and quantity of every magnetically sorted T cell population were checked by analytical flow cytometry. From each sorted fraction, genomic DNA was isolated and quantified by UV absorbance on a Nanodrop 2000c.

This clone appeared a single time. This clone's antigen is unknown. Within one base of it there is no much larger clone, and no base qualities were kept. Using the deep immunoSEQ assay, multiplex PCR amplified TCR CDR3 regions from genomic DNA. Genomic DNA extracted from each cell subset was distributed evenly over all wells of several immunoSEQ 96-well plates, and each plate served as one replicate. For sorted subsets, each replicate PCR was loaded with 200 to 250 ng genomic DNA, equivalent to about 33,000 T cell genomes. Purified libraries were measured with a Qubit 3.0 fluorometer, size-checked on a Bioanalyzer 2100, and measured again with the KAPA Library Quantification kit. Each immunoSEQ 96-well plate was sequenced on its own single-read 150-cycle Illumina NextSeq 550 flow cell. As for the authors' bioinformatics: Because the immunoSEQ output included only junctional sequences and no quality scores, the filtering could not be the same as the filtering used for full-length reads. To assign V/J genes and CDR3, sequences were annotated using PyIR, a Python wrapper for IgBLAST v1.9, with IMGT germline references. Any read was removed if the V/J assignment was weak (E-value above 1e-6), the CDR3 was missing, or the read contained stop codons, out-of-frame junctions, or ambiguous translated residues. A V3J clonotype was defined by an identical inferred V gene, J gene, and CDR3 amino acid sequence. To compute the percentage overlap between repertoires, the number of shared unique clonotypes was divided by the size of the smaller repertoire. Repertoire richness was assessed with RTK rarefaction, the Chao1 estimator, and Recon v2.1 estimates of unobserved clonotypes. Generation probabilities were computed with OLGA for all TCRbeta clonotypes obtained by the gDNA method from four donors. Entries here come from immuneACCESS through TCRdb and include only in-frame sequences with V and J called. Some clones fail to appear in such tables; in the studies checked, an unresolved V gene covers under half of the shortfall, and the cause of the remainder is unknown. From that table come the V and J calls and clone size; the DNA was used to work out D and trimming. For this sample there are just over 2,000,000 clones; about 95% appear just once. Approximately 0.13% of the sample goes to the ten largest clones.

Paper-wide results and their limitations: Sampling was restricted to blood, and TCR repertoires in tissue are likely to differ from TCR repertoires in blood. Sharing across a handful of donors was observed for about 5% of naive CD4, 3% to 3.5% of naive CD8, over 2% of memory CD4, and 0.4% of memory CD8 clonotypes. Based on pairwise subsampling, the degree of clonotype sharing among donors was expected to be affected by sequencing depth. Naive subsets generally had larger estimated clonotype richness than memory subsets. Because the study included a small number of donors, the genetic and exposure-history diversity represented was limited. Even with the large sequencing depth, rarefaction of the sorted-subset datasets indicated that sequencing was incomplete. Clonotypes shared by all four sorted-subset donors showed higher generation probabilities than non-shared clonotypes.

Material for sequencing was naive CD4+ T cells sorted from blood. The sample's cell subset or site label is to be understood as: CD45RA+ positively selected. The sequence joins TRBV19 to TRBJ2-7; no D segment can be confidently identified. This clonotype was sampled from a man aged 18 to 35 in good health. The CDR3 region reads CASSFGPISYEQYF. In nucleotides, the sequence is TGTGCCAGTAGCTTTGGGCCGATCTCCTACGAGCAGTACTTC.